This TCR beta chain was found in a study of CD8+ T cells in alopecia areata. The study's findings and limits: Affected lesional scalp, above all in alopecia totalis/universalis, was more clonal than normal scalp.

Specified treatment: oral pan-JAK inhibitor, 5-10 mg twice daily. Those with alopecia areata gave lesional scalp punch biopsies and peripheral blood. Extracted RNA was reverse transcribed into cDNA, the sequencing template. Data came from immunoSEQ multiplex PCR; TCRdb stores just in-frame clones and leaves some out. The sample shows approximately 150,000 clones, 58% of them seen only once. Details on this clone: Its antigen is as yet unknown.

V dropped 0 bases and J dropped 0 bases, with 6 bases sitting between them. Per the germline V gene, CDR1 is SGDLS and CDR2 is YYNGEE. CDR3 length: 15 residues. The sample here was CD4+ T cells sorted from blood, taken at approximately week 60, from a patient treated with tofacitinib. This sequence joins TRBV9 and TRBJ2-2; D unresolved. This TCR derives from a human donor with alopecia areata. CDR3 coding DNA: TGTGCCAGCAGCGTAGGCACCTCGAACACCGGGGAGCTGTTTTTT. This encodes CASSVGTSNTGELFF.